This section outlines one T cell receptor (beta chain) sequence together with its context. Trimming removed 6 bases at V and 5 bases at J, with 10 bases between. Germline CDR1 LNHDA, CDR2 SQIVND (reference sequence). The length of the CDR3 is 13 residues. Sequencing used immunoSEQ multiplex PCR; TCRdb keeps in-frame clones, though not all of them. This table has around 97,000 clones, 80% to 90% appearing once. This sample stems from a study of control samples from healthy donors and cancer patients. The TCR comes from a man aged 60 to 69 with lung cancer. The V and J genes are TRBV19 and TRBJ1-4, with no clear D. The sequenced material came from PBMCs. The CDR3 DNA reads as TGTGCCAGTAGAGAGGACCTAAATGAAAAACTGTTTTTT. Encoded protein: CASREDLNEKLFF.